Each of the 26 T cell receptor beta chains below was sequenced from the same sample in a study of early T cells in non-severe SARS-CoV-2 infection. From the 5' RACE reads, TCRdb called clonotypes with MiXCR, one entry per CDR3 protein. The sample yields 75,000 to 100,000 distinct CDR3 sequences, around 15% seen once. The sample was whole blood. Source of these receptors: an adult who was a healthcare worker with PCR-confirmed SARS-CoV-2 infection or an uninfected control (not recorded which).

The sample holds a few counts of this clonotype. The rearrangement joins TRBV27 to TRBJ2-7; TRBD1 matches 7 bases. Per germline, CDR1 MNHEY and CDR2 SMNVEV (reference sequence). The CDR3 has 15 amino acids. Unmatched junction bases numbered 4, after V lost 2 bases and J lost 0 bases. In DNA form, the CDR3 reads TGTGCCAGCAGTTTAAGGACAGGAGCCTCCTACGAGCAGTACGTC. Translating gives CASSLRTGASYEQYV.

The chain couples TRBV20-1 to TRBJ1-4; tentatively, D is TRBD1 (5 bases). Trimming took off 3 bases at V and 0 bases at J, with 14 bases between the two ends. Germline values: CDR1 DFQATT, CDR2 SNEGSKA (reference sequence). This CDR3 has 16 residues. CDR3 DNA: TGCAGTGCTAGCACAGGACCAACTGCAACTAATGAAAAACTGTTTTTT. This gives the protein CSASTGPTATNEKLFF.

This clonotype appeared a few times. This sequence joins TRBV10-3 and TRBJ2-1, with 9 bases that match TRBD1. The ends lost 3 bases at V and 5 bases at J; junction bases unmatched: 14. The length of the CDR3 is 18 residues. The germline gives CDR1 ENHRY, CDR2 SYGVKD. CDR3 in DNA: TGTGCCATCAGTGAAGCGAACAGGGGGCGGGGGATCCACAATGAGCAGTTCTTC. Translated, it gives CAISEANRGRGIHNEQFF.

As DNA, the CDR3 is TGCGCCAGCAGTCCGAGCCGGACAGTCGACTATGGCTACACCTTC. Residues: CASSPSRTVDYGYTF. The chain is built from TRBV10-2 and TRBJ1-2; possibly TRBD1 for D (6 bases). The length of the CDR3 is 15 residues. Looked up from germline, CDR1 is WSHSY and CDR2 is SAAADI. V lost 5 bases to trimming and J lost 3 bases, with 16 bases between them.

This clonotype was detected only a few times. The rearrangement links TRBV9 to TRBJ1-1; TRBD1 is a possible D gene (6 bases). The CDR3 length is 14 residues. From germline, CDR1 is SGDLS and CDR2 YYNGEE. V was pared by 4 bases and J by 4 bases, with 14 bases between. CDR3 region: CASSPSQGITEAFF. CDR3 in DNA: TGTGCCAGCAGCCCGTCACAGGGTATCACTGAAGCTTTCTTT.

This clonotype was counted between two and nine times. This sequence joins TRBV5-1 and TRBJ1-3, with D uncertain. CDR3 length equals 15 residues. V was clipped by 4 bases and J by 2 bases, with 13 bases between them. The germline gives CDR1 SGHRS, CDR2 YFSETQ. The CDR3 protein is CASSPLSQTGNTIYF. The CDR3, as DNA: TGCGCCAGCAGCCCACTGAGTCAGACTGGAAACACCATATATTTT. The full variable domain, its missing parts supplied by reference TRBV5-1 and TRBJ1-3, is KAGVTQTPRYLIKTRGQQVTLSCSPISGHRSVSWYQQTPGQGLQFLFEYFSETQRNKGNFPGRFSGRQFSNSRSEMNVSTLELGDSALYLCASSPLSQTGNTIYFGEGSWLTVV.

The chain joins TRBV6-6 to TRBJ1-5; 7 positions match TRBD1. The CDR3 runs 15 residues. Per germline, CDR1 MNHNY and CDR2 SVGAGI (reference sequence). Germline trimming cut 5 bases from V and 0 bases from J; bases unmatched to any gene: 4. The DNA for the CDR3 is TGTGCCAGCAGTAGGACAGGCACTAGCAATCAGCCCCAGCATTTT. Protein: CASSRTGTSNQPQHF.

This clonotype has at least ten counts. The chain recombines TRBV7-6 with TRBJ2-1, with D maybe TRBD2 (6 bases). The CDR3 loop spans 16 amino acids. V was trimmed by 5 bases and J by 0 bases, leaving 14 bases between them. CDR1 is SGHVS and CDR2 is FNYEAQ in the germline V gene. Written as DNA, the CDR3 is TGTGCCAGCAGCCTAAGCGGGTTTACCTCCTACAATGAGCAGTTCTTC. Its protein is CASSLSGFTSYNEQFF.

The table lists this clonotype with a few counts. The V and J genes are TRBV7-6 and TRBJ2-1; 12 nucleotides line up with TRBD2. This CDR3 contains 18 residues. With 0 bases clipped from V and 3 bases from J, the junction kept 6 bases outside the gene matches. Per the germline V gene, CDR1 is SGHVS and CDR2 is FNYEAQ. CDR3 DNA sequence: TGTGCCAGCAGCTTAGCTCCTAGCGGGGGGGCCTTCTACAATGAGCAGTTCTTC. As protein: CASSLAPSGGAFYNEQFF.

This clonotype came up many times. This rearrangement joins TRBV3-1 to TRBJ2-3; no firm D call. V was clipped by 2 bases and J by 0 bases, with 6 bases between them. The CDR3 is made up of 14 amino acids. CDR1 and CDR2 (germline): LGHDT, YNNKEL (reference sequence). CDR3 nucleotide sequence: TGTGCCAGCAGCCAACTAGGGAGCACAGATACGCAGTATTTT. This sequence encodes CASSQLGSTDTQYF.

This clonotype was counted between two and nine times. This sequence joins TRBV30 and TRBJ2-1; 9 bases match TRBD1. Germline CDR1 and CDR2: GTSNPN and SVGIG (reference sequence). The CDR3 is 14 residues long. The V segment lost 5 bases and the J segment 7 bases; nucleotides outside the gene matches: 9. CDR3 sequence (DNA): TGTGCCTGGTACCGGGACAGGGAGGGGAATGAGCAGTTCTTC. Protein sequence: CAWYRDREGNEQFF.

Only a few counts were recorded for this clonotype. V usage is TRBV7-9 and J usage is TRBJ2-3, with D perhaps matching TRBD2 (5 bases). The CDR3 consists of 14 residues. Germline CDR1 reads SEHNR; CDR2 reads FQNEAQ (reference sequence). The ends were cut back, 5 bases at V and 4 bases at J, with 13 bases in the middle. CDR3 nucleotide sequence: TGTGCCAGCAGCACGGAGTACGGGGCAGATACGCAGTATTTT. Translated: CASSTEYGADTQYF. Using reference TRBV7-9 and TRBJ2-3 for the parts outside the CDR3, the full variable domain is DTGVSQNPRHKITKRGQNVTFRCDPISEHNRLYWYRQTLGQGPEFLTYFQNEAQLEKSRLLSDRFSAERPKGSFSTLEIQRTEQGDSAMYLCASSTEYGADTQYFGPGTRLTVL.

This chain joins TRBV7-3 and TRBJ1-1; D ambiguous. CDR3 size: 13 residues. CDR1 is SGHTA and CDR2 is FQGTGA in the germline V gene. Trimming stripped 4 bases from V and 4 bases from J, with 10 bases between. CDR3 nucleotides: TGTGCCAGCAGCTCCTCACTGTTCACTGAAGCTTTCTTT. It is translated as CASSSSLFTEAFF.

The table lists this clonotype with a few counts. The V gene is TRBV6-6, the J gene TRBJ2-2; TRBD2 agrees at 13 bases. This CDR3 comprises 17 residues. V was pared by 4 bases and J by 4 bases, with 6 bases of the junction left unmatched. CDR1 and CDR2 (germline): MNHNY, SVGAGI (reference sequence). In DNA form, the CDR3 reads TGTGCCAGCAGTTTGACTAGCGGGGGGCAGGGCACCGGGGAGCTGTTTTTT. Translating gives CASSLTSGGQGTGELFF.

This clonotype was detected ten times or more. CDR3 DNA sequence: TGTGCCAGCAGCTTATTCGACGGGTCTCAGTCCTACGAGCAGTACGTC. Translating gives CASSLFDGSQSYEQYV. The V and J genes are TRBV7-3 and TRBJ2-7; D gene ambiguous. The germline V gene has CDR1 SGHTA and CDR2 FQGTGA. The CDR3 is made up of 16 amino acids. Between the trimmed V and J ends, which lost 2 bases and 1 base, there was a span of 15 bases.

The DNA for the CDR3 is TGTGCCAGCAGTTTAGGACGGCGCGAGCAGTACGTC. This encodes CASSLGRREQYV. The genes are TRBV12-3 or TRBV12-4 and TRBJ2-7; no clear D gene. There are 12 residues in the CDR3. V was trimmed by 1 base and J by 6 bases, leaving 7 bases between them.

This sequence joins TRBV7-8 and TRBJ1-1; D unresolved. The CDR3 totals 10 residues. V was pared by 2 bases and J by 12 bases, with 7 bases between. The V gene's germline CDR1 is SGHVS and CDR2 FQNEAQ. This CDR3 is CASSLRKTFF. CDR3 nucleotide sequence: TGTGCCAGCAGCTTAAGGAAAACTTTCTTT.

The V gene is TRBV11-2, the J gene TRBJ1-1, with a weak D call TRBD1 (5 bases). Germline V gene lookup returns CDR1 SGHAT and CDR2 FQNNGV. The length of the CDR3 is 15 residues. The V end lost 5 bases, the J end lost 0 bases, and 13 bases lay between the germline ends. The CDR3 spells CASSHRGQVNTEAFF. In DNA form, the CDR3 reads TGTGCCAGCAGCCATCGGGGCCAGGTGAACACTGAAGCTTTCTTT.

The table lists this clonotype with a few counts. This chain connects TRBV20-1 to TRBJ2-1, with D uncertain. V lost 3 bases to trimming and J lost 6 bases, with 9 bases between them. In germline, CDR1 is DFQATT, CDR2 SNEGSKA (reference sequence). The CDR3 is 12 amino acids. The DNA of the CDR3 is TGCAGTGCTAGGGCCCAACCCAATGAGCAGTTCTTC. The encoded protein is CSARAQPNEQFF.

The table lists this clonotype with a few counts. The chain links TRBV20-1 to TRBJ2-3; D possibly corresponds to TRBD2 (7 bases). V was pared by 0 bases and J by 3 bases, with 16 bases between. Germline V gene sequence: CDR1 DFQATT, CDR2 SNEGSKA (reference sequence). The CDR3 is 16 residues long. The CDR3, as DNA: TGCAGTGCTAGAGATTGGTGGGGGGGCCAGACAGATACGCAGTATTTT. Protein product: CSARDWWGGQTDTQYF.

The gene calls are TRBV9 and TRBJ2-5, with 7 bases matching TRBD1. V shed 3 bases and J 1 base; nucleotides not matched to a gene: 3. The CDR3 has 14 amino acids. Germline V gives CDR1 SGDLS, CDR2 YYNGEE. CDR3 protein: CASSARQGQETQYF. CDR3 DNA sequence: TGTGCCAGCAGCGCCCGACAGGGCCAAGAGACCCAGTACTTC.

This clonotype is a singleton in its sample. J is TRBJ2-2 and V is TRBV6-2 or TRBV6-3; 8 nucleotides agree with TRBD2. V lost 6 bases and J lost 2; bases outside the gene matches: 5. CDR3 length: 15 amino acids. Germline-derived CDR1 and CDR2 are MNHEY and SVGEGT. DNA for the CDR3: TGTGCCAGCAGACGTAGCGGGGCAAACACCGGGGAGCTGTTTTTT. This codes for CASRRSGANTGELFF.

In this sample, this clonotype turned up a few times. DNA of the CDR3: TGTGCCAGTAGTGACAGGGCGTCATACGAGCAGTACGTC. Its protein product is CASSDRASYEQYV. The chain employs TRBV19 and TRBJ2-7, with 7 bases aligning to TRBD1. Looked up from germline, CDR1 is LNHDA and CDR2 is SQIVND (reference sequence). CDR3 length: 13 residues. V lost 5 bases and J lost 4; bases outside the gene matches: 5.

The chain uses TRBV7-2 and TRBJ2-3; 7 bases line up with TRBD2. The V gene end was trimmed by 2 bases and the J gene end by 2 bases; junction bases not matched to a gene: 4. In germline, CDR1 is SGHTA, CDR2 FQGNSA. The CDR3 contains 15 residues. The CDR3 nucleotides read TGTGCCAGCAGCTTACCTAGCGGCCCCACAGATACGCAGTATTTT. This translates into CASSLPSGPTDTQYF.

There are a few counts of this clonotype. V usage is TRBV6-6 and J usage is TRBJ1-3, with a tentative D call TRBD1 (5 bases). CDR1 is MNHNY, CDR2 SVGAGI, per germline (reference sequence). This CDR3 region has 16 residues. V dropped 1 base and J dropped 0 bases, with 10 bases sitting between them. Here the CDR3 reads CASSYFGGFSGNTIYF. In DNA, the CDR3 is TGTGCCAGCAGTTACTTCGGGGGGTTCTCTGGAAACACCATATATTTT.

In this sample, this clonotype turned up a few times. The chain is built from TRBV5-6 and TRBJ2-3; possibly TRBD2 for D (5 bases). Germline assignment: CDR1 SGHDT and CDR2 YYEEEE. This CDR3 contains 17 residues. V gave up 3 bases and J gave up 3 bases, with 20 bases separating them. The CDR3 sequence is CASSSAFRGGRTDTQYF. DNA of the CDR3: TGTGCCAGCAGCTCGGCCTTCCGGGGTGGGCGGACAGATACGCAGTATTTT. The whole variable domain, filled in from reference TRBV5-6 and TRBJ2-3, reads DAGVTQSPTHLIKTRGQQVTLRCSPKSGHDTVSWYQQALGQGPQFIFQYYEEEERQRGNFPDRFSGHQFPNYSSELNVNALLLGDSALYLCASSSAFRGGRTDTQYFGPGTRLTVL.